One and the same sample provided the 15 T cell receptor beta chains below, sequenced in a study of CD8 T cells in Susac syndrome. Random hexamers were used to reverse transcribe about 0.5 to 1 ug of RNA. In TCRdb, the immunoSEQ multiplex PCR reads were re-called with MiXCR into one record per CDR3 protein. The table shows about 300,000 distinct CDR3 sequences, with about nine tenths occurring only once. Sample: CD8+ T cells from PBMCs. The receptors were gathered from a human donor with multiple sclerosis.

The chain combines TRBV10-3 with TRBJ2-7, with 7 nucleotides matching TRBD1. J was trimmed by 0 bases and V by 0 bases; bases with no gene match: 8. The CDR3 has 17 amino acids. Germline V gene data show CDR1 as ENHRY and CDR2 as SYGVKD. The CDR3 DNA is TGTGCCATCAGTGAGTCTAAACCGGACAGGTACTCCTACGAGCAGTACTTC. As protein: CAISESKPDRYSYEQYF.

The CDR3 sequence: CASRPADRGDGYTF. CDR3 nucleotides: TGTGCCAGCCGCCCGGCGGACAGGGGCGATGGCTACACCTTC. The chain joins TRBV27 to TRBJ1-2, with 9 bases aligning to TRBD1. The junction had 10 bases not matched to a gene; V was cut back by 8 bases and J by 6 bases. CDR1 MNHEY and CDR2 SMNVEV come from the germline V gene (reference sequence). This CDR3 region has 14 residues.

DNA for the CDR3: TGCAGTGCTAGAGATCATGAGACTGGCACAGATACGCAGTATTTT. Its protein is CSARDHETGTDTQYF. This rearrangement joins TRBV20-1 to TRBJ2-3; no clear D gene. The CDR3 spans 15 residues. With 0 bases removed from V and 1 base from J, the gap between germline ends came to 11 bases. From germline, CDR1 is DFQATT and CDR2 SNEGSKA (reference sequence).

J is TRBJ2-4 and V is TRBV20-1, with 7 bases aligning to TRBD2. In germline, CDR1 is DFQATT, CDR2 SNEGSKA (reference sequence). V lost 1 base, J lost 0 bases, and 3 bases stayed unmatched. The CDR3 totals 15 residues. The CDR3 reads CSARARGEAKNIQYF. CDR3 sequence (DNA): TGCAGTGCTAGAGCTCGGGGGGAAGCCAAAAACATTCAGTACTTC.

This sequence joins TRBV5-4 and TRBJ1-2, with TRBD1 identical over 10 bases. Trimming took 0 bases from V and 2 from J; bases not matched to a gene: 1. The CDR3 loop spans 15 amino acids. Germline-derived CDR1 and CDR2 are SGHNT and YYREEE (reference sequence). The CDR3 sequence: CASSLGQGANYGYTF. The CDR3 nucleotides read TGTGCCAGCAGCTTGGGACAGGGGGCCAACTATGGCTACACCTTC.

The chain recombines TRBV5-6 with TRBJ1-2, with D perhaps TRBD1 (6 bases). CDR3 length: 15 amino acids. V was pared by 1 base and J by 0 bases, with 10 bases between. The germline V gene has CDR1 SGHDT and CDR2 YYEEEE. The CDR3 spells CASSLWGRPNYGYTF. Here the CDR3 DNA reads TGTGCCAGCAGCTTGTGGGGGCGCCCTAACTATGGCTACACCTTC.

J is TRBJ2-5 and V is TRBV6-2 or TRBV6-3, with TRBD2 matching 9 bases. The CDR3 covers 16 residues. Germline V CDR1 and CDR2: MNHEY, SVGEGT. Trimming cost V 5 bases and J 0 bases; bases outside gene matches: 7. The CDR3 DNA is TGTGCCAGCAGTGGGAGCGGGGGGCCGTACCAAGAGACCCAGTACTTC. Amino acids: CASSGSGGPYQETQYF.

V gene TRBV6-2 or TRBV6-3 combines with J gene TRBJ2-1; TRBD1 might be the D (5 bases). Trimming pared 2 bases from V and 7 bases from J, leaving 15 bases between. CDR3 length: 15 amino acids. In germline, CDR1 is MNHEY, CDR2 SVGEGT. CDR3 coding DNA: TGTGCCAGCAGTTACCCTCAGGGTATGAGGAATGAGCAGTTCTTC. Amino acid sequence: CASSYPQGMRNEQFF.

This clonotype was observed once. This sequence joins TRBV7-6 and TRBJ2-3, with 14 bases that match TRBD2. CDR3 length equals 18 residues. Germline V gives CDR1 SGHVS, CDR2 FNYEAQ. Germline trimming cut 2 bases from V and 3 bases from J; bases unmatched to any gene: 7. CDR3 sequence (DNA): TGTGCCAGCAGCTTAATCGGGACTAGCGGGAGCGGGACAGATACGCAGTATTTT. This translates into CASSLIGTSGSGTDTQYF.

The DNA for the CDR3 is TGTGCCAGCAGCGATCCCCTCTCTCGGGAGCAGTACTTC. Amino acids: CASSDPLSREQYF. The chain links TRBV13 to TRBJ2-7; the D is unclear. The V gene's germline CDR1 is PRHDT and CDR2 FYEKMQ (reference sequence). The CDR3 extends over 13 amino acids. The germline V and J ends were trimmed by 5 bases and 7 bases, with 15 bases remaining between them.

This chain joins TRBV9 and TRBJ1-4, with D perhaps TRBD1 (5 bases). CDR3 length equals 14 residues. The germline gives CDR1 SGDLS, CDR2 YYNGEE. Trimming took off 1 base at V and 6 bases at J, with 10 bases between the two ends. The CDR3, as DNA: TGTGCCAGCAGCGTACAGGGTCTGGATGAAAAACTGTTTTTT. The encoded protein is CASSVQGLDEKLFF.

The chain carries TRBV12-3 or TRBV12-4 and TRBJ2-3, with D perhaps matching TRBD1 (6 bases). The CDR3 runs to 14 residues. V was trimmed by 5 bases and J by 0 bases, leaving 9 bases between them. CDR3 nucleotide sequence: TGTGCCAGCAGTACAGGGATTAGCACAGATACGCAGTATTTT. Translated, it gives CASSTGISTDTQYF.

This chain connects TRBV27 to TRBJ2-2, with 16 bases that match TRBD2. With 4 bases clipped from V and 5 bases from J, the junction kept 7 bases outside the gene matches. Germline CDR1 and CDR2: MNHEY and SMNVEV (reference sequence). The CDR3 sequence is 18 residues long. CDR3 nucleotides: TGTGCCAGCAGTTCACCGGGGGGACTAGCGGGAGGGACCGGGGAGCTGTTTTTT. This encodes CASSSPGGLAGGTGELFF.

This clonotype has just one count. The gene calls are TRBV12-3 or TRBV12-4 and TRBJ1-2; D is perhaps TRBD1 (5 bases). The germline V and J ends were trimmed by 6 bases and 7 bases, with 18 bases remaining between them. The CDR3 loop spans 14 amino acids. As DNA, the CDR3 is TGTGCCAGCAGCCTTACAACGGGGGGAATTGGCTACACCTTC. This translates into CASSLTTGGIGYTF.

This chain connects TRBV28 to TRBJ1-5; possibly TRBD1 for D (5 bases). CDR3 length: 21 residues. Germline V gene data show CDR1 as MDHEN and CDR2 as SYDVKM. V lost 3 bases, J lost 5 bases, and 32 bases lay in between. CDR3 in DNA: TGTGCCAGCAGTTTGCCCTGGTCCTCGGGACTCCCGGCGGTATTGGATCAGCCCCAGCATTTT. Protein sequence: CASSLPWSSGLPAVLDQPQHF.